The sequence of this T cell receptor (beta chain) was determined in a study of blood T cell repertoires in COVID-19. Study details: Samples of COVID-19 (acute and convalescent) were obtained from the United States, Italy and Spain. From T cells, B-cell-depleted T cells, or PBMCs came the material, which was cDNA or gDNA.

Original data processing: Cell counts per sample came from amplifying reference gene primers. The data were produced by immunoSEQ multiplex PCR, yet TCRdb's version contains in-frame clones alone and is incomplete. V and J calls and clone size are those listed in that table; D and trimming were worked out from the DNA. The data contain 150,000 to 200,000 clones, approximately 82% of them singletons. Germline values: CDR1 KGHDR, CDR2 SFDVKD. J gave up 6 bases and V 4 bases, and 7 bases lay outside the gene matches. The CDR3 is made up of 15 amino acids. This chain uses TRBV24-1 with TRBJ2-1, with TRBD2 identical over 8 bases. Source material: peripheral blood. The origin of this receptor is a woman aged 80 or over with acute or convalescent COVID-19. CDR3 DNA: TGTGCCACCAGTGAGTCCGGGACTAGGGGCAATGAGCAGTTCTTC. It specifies CATSESGTRGNEQFF.